Below are 18 T cell receptor beta chains sequenced from a single sample in a study of T cell responses to AZD1222 COVID-19 vaccine. Clones were sequenced by immunoSEQ multiplex PCR, and TCRdb holds only the in-frame ones, with some missing. The repertoire holds roughly 120,000 clones, with 91% as singletons. The sample here was peripheral blood, taken on day 0 of AZD1222 vaccination. The receptors originated from an adult in good health.

The chain uses TRBV6-5 and TRBJ1-4; weak D call: TRBD1 (5 bases). The V gene's germline CDR1 is MNHEY and CDR2 SVGAGI. CDR3 size: 14 residues. V gave up 6 bases and J gave up 1 base, with 9 bases separating them. The CDR3 DNA reads TGTGCCAGCAGACGCGGACAAACTAATGAAAAACTGTTTTTT. Translating gives CASRRGQTNEKLFF.

The CDR3 coding sequence is TGTGCCAGCAGCTTGGAGGCAGGGGACGTCTATGGCTACACCTTC. This translates into CASSLEAGDVYGYTF. The chain has TRBV5-4 and TRBJ1-2; D perhaps matches TRBD1 (6 bases). CDR1 SGHNT and CDR2 YYREEE come from the germline V gene (reference sequence). This CDR3 region has 15 residues. V was trimmed by 0 bases and J by 4 bases, leaving 13 bases between them. The full variable domain, in which reference TRBV5-4 and TRBJ1-2 provide the parts outside the CDR3, is ETGVTQSPTHLIKTRGQQVTLRCSSQSGHNTVSWYQQALGQGPQFIFQYYREEENGRGNFPPRFSGLQFPNYSSELNVNALELDDSALYLCASSLEAGDVYGYTFGSGTRLTVV.

This chain connects TRBV18 to TRBJ2-3; D not resolved. The CDR3 covers 12 residues. The V end lost 3 bases, the J end lost 6 bases, and 7 bases lay between the germline ends. Germline V gene data show CDR1 as KGHSH and CDR2 as LQKENI. CDR3 nucleotide sequence: TGTGCCAGCTCACCCGGGTTGGATACGCAGTATTTT. This codes for CASSPGLDTQYF.

The V call is TRBV6-5, the J call TRBJ2-7; D gene unclear. Trimming pared 6 bases from V and 0 bases from J, leaving 12 bases between. This CDR3 has 14 amino acids. Germline CDR1 and CDR2: MNHEY and SVGAGI. DNA for the CDR3: TGTGCCAGCAGCAAACAGAGTGGCTCCTACGAGCAGTACTTC. It yields the protein CASSKQSGSYEQYF.

This rearrangement joins TRBV6-5 to TRBJ2-5; 9 bases align to TRBD1. The CDR3 length is 15 residues. Unmatched junction bases numbered 9, after V lost 6 bases and J lost 4 bases. Germline V gene lookup returns CDR1 MNHEY and CDR2 SVGAGI. The chain's CDR3 is CASSDGTGWGETQYF. The CDR3 DNA sequence: TGTGCCAGCAGCGATGGGACAGGGTGGGGAGAGACCCAGTACTTC.

This clone was found a few times. The chain couples TRBV27 to TRBJ2-2; D gene ambiguous. Trimming cost V 1 base and J 3 bases, with 0 bases left between them. The CDR3 has 12 amino acids. Looked up from germline, CDR1 is MNHEY and CDR2 is SMNVEV (reference sequence). The CDR3 DNA follows: TGTGCCAGCAGTTTATACACCGGGGAGCTGTTTTTT. Protein sequence: CASSLYTGELFF.

V and J are TRBV27 and TRBJ2-2; D call uncertain. With 3 bases removed from V and 5 bases from J, the gap between germline ends came to 10 bases. The CDR3 runs to 14 residues. Germline V CDR1 and CDR2: MNHEY, SMNVEV (reference sequence). CDR3 sequence reads: CASSFGRLTGELFF. In DNA form, the CDR3 reads TGTGCCAGCAGTTTTGGGCGGCTTACCGGGGAGCTGTTTTTT.

The chain links TRBV11-2 to TRBJ1-5; 9 bases are shared with TRBD1. Germline CDR1 and CDR2: SGHAT and FQNNGV. After removal of 3 bases from V and 5 bases from J, the junction contained 5 bases not matched to a gene. This CDR3 is built from 15 residues. The chain's CDR3 is CASSLSGTGHQPQHF. In DNA, the CDR3 is TGTGCCAGCAGCTTGTCCGGGACAGGGCATCAGCCCCAGCATTTT. The complete variable domain, with remaining parts taken from reference TRBV11-2 and TRBJ1-5, reads EAGVAQSPRYKIIEKRQSVAFWCNPISGHATLYWYQQILGQGPKLLIQFQNNGVVDDSQLPKDRFSAERLKGVDSTLKIQPAKLEDSAVYLCASSLSGTGHQPQHFGDGTRLSIL.

This rearrangement joins TRBV10-1 to TRBJ2-2, with 7 bases aligning to TRBD2. V lost 6 bases and J lost 7; bases outside the gene matches: 2. The germline V gene encodes CDR1 WNHNN and CDR2 SYGVQD (reference sequence). The CDR3 loop spans 12 amino acids. CDR3 DNA sequence: TGCGCCAGCAGGAGGGAGGGCGGGGAGCTGTTTTTT. It yields the protein CASRREGGELFF.

This chain uses TRBV5-5 with TRBJ1-6; D is ambiguous. CDR3 length equals 17 residues. The V and J ends lost 4 bases and 3 bases respectively, with 17 bases between them. Per germline, CDR1 SGHKS and CDR2 YYEKEE (reference sequence). For the CDR3, the DNA is TGTGCCAGCAGCCCCCGGTCTCGGGCGGGCTATAATTCACCCCTCCACTTT. As protein: CASSPRSRAGYNSPLHF.

The rearrangement uses TRBV5-4 and TRBJ2-5; weak D call: TRBD1 (6 bases). Germline CDR1 reads SGHNT; CDR2 reads YYREEE (reference sequence). This CDR3 region has 13 residues. Trimming took off 4 bases at V and 2 bases at J, with 9 bases between the two ends. The CDR3 here is CASSEDRQETQYF. The CDR3 DNA reads as TGTGCCAGCAGCGAGGACAGACAAGAGACCCAGTACTTC.

The chain uses TRBV6-1 and TRBJ2-3; D unresolved. This CDR3 contains 15 residues. Deletions cut 3 bases from V and 0 bases from J, with 10 bases between. Looked up from germline, CDR1 is MNHNS and CDR2 is SASEGT. For the CDR3, the DNA is TGTGCCAGCAGTGATCCAGATACTAGCACAGATACGCAGTATTTT. Translated, it gives CASSDPDTSTDTQYF.

The genes are TRBV11-2 and TRBJ2-1; TRBD2 matches at 7 bases. The CDR3 contains 15 residues. The junction had 6 bases not matched to a gene; V was cut back by 0 bases and J by 7 bases. CDR1 is SGHAT, CDR2 FQNNGV, per germline. The CDR3 sequence: CASSLDWREWNEQFF. Here the CDR3 DNA reads TGTGCCAGCAGCTTAGATTGGCGGGAGTGGAATGAGCAGTTCTTC.

This clone was found once. V usage is TRBV27 and J usage is TRBJ2-6; D uncertain. Trimming cost V 3 bases and J 0 bases, with 24 bases left between them. Per germline, CDR1 MNHEY and CDR2 SMNVEV (reference sequence). This CDR3 has 21 amino acids. The CDR3 DNA sequence: TGTGCCAGCAGTTTGAAAGAATCCCGCCTCGAATCCCGCTCTGGGGCCAACGTCCTGACTTTC. As protein: CASSLKESRLESRSGANVLTF.

V usage is TRBV28 and J usage is TRBJ1-2, with 9 bases identical to TRBD1. J was trimmed by 0 bases and V by 6 bases; bases with no gene match: 8. Per germline, CDR1 MDHEN and CDR2 SYDVKM. This CDR3 contains 16 residues. The CDR3: CASRGTGGPSNYGYTF. CDR3 nucleotide sequence: TGTGCCAGCAGAGGCACAGGGGGCCCTTCTAACTATGGCTACACCTTC.

This clone was counted only a few times. The chain combines TRBV6-5 with TRBJ1-3; D is unresolved. V was pared by 7 bases and J by 3 bases, with 10 bases between. CDR1 is MNHEY and CDR2 is SVGAGI in the germline V gene. The CDR3 extends over 13 amino acids. CDR3 amino acids: CASTNGVGNTIYF. In nucleotides, the CDR3 is TGTGCCAGCACCAATGGGGTTGGAAACACCATATATTTT.

CDR3 nucleotides: TGTGCCAGCAGCTTGGTGCGGGGGAATGGCTACACCTTC. This gives the protein CASSLVRGNGYTF. This chain links TRBV5-6 with TRBJ1-2; D perhaps matches TRBD1 (5 bases). V was trimmed by 0 bases and J by 6 bases, leaving 9 bases between them. Germline lookup yields CDR1 SGHDT and CDR2 YYEEEE. The CDR3 is made up of 13 amino acids.

The chain carries TRBV7-3 and TRBJ1-3, with a tentative D call TRBD1 (5 bases). The germline gives CDR1 SGHTA, CDR2 FQGTGA. Trimming took 5 bases from V and 1 from J, leaving 9 bases between them. The CDR3 is 14 amino acids. As DNA, the CDR3 is TGTGCCAGCAGCATCACAGGTTCTGGAAACACCATATATTTT. Its translation is CASSITGSGNTIYF.